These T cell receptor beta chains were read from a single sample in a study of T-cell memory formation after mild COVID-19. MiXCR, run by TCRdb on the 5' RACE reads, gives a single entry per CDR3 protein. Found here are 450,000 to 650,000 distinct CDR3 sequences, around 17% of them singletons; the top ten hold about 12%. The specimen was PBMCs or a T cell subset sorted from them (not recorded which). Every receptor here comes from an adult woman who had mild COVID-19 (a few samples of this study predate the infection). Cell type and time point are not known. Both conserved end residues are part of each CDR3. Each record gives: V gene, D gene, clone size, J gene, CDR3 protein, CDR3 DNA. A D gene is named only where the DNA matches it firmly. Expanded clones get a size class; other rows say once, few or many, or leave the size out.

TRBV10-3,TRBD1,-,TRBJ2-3,CAISGGGQGYADTQYF,TGTGCCATCAGTGGTGGGGGACAGGGGTATGCAGATACGCAGTATTTT
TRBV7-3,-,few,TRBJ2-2,CASSSGQPGELFF,TGTGCCAGCAGCTCAGGACAGCCCGGGGAGCTGTTTTTT
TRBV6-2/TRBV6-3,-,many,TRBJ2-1,CASSHLAGEQFF,TGTGCCAGCAGTCATTTGGCCGGTGAGCAGTTCTTC
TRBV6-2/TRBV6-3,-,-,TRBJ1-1,CASSYRGQGLKAFF,TGTGCCAGCAGTTACAGAGGGCAGGGTCTGAAGGCTTTCTTT
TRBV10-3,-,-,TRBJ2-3,CAISGRDQSTDTQYF,TGTGCCATCAGTGGGCGGGACCAGAGCACAGATACGCAGTATTTT
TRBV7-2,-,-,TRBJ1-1,CASKEGTYTEAFF,TGTGCCAGCAAGGAGGGGACGTACACTGAAGCTTTCTTT
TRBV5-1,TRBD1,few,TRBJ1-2,CATRQGEGYGYTF,TGCGCCACCCGACAGGGAGAAGGGTATGGCTACACCTTC
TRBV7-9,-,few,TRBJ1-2,CASRPPGAGYGYTF,TGTGCCAGCAGGCCCCCAGGGGCGGGCTATGGCTACACCTTC
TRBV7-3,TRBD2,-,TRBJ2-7,CASSRTGTKDEQYF,TGTGCCAGCAGCCGTACCGGGACTAAGGACGAGCAGTACTTC
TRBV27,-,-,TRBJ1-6,CASTLLGGGRNNSPLHF,TGTGCCAGCACTCTACTCGGGGGGGGACGTAATAATTCACCCCTCCACTTT
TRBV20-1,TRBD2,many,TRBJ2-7,CSARDPERGSYEQYF,TGCAGTGCTAGAGATCCAGAGCGGGGCTCCTACGAGCAGTACTTC
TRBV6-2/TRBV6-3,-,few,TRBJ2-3,CASSQAIGLAYADTQYF,TGTGCCAGCAGCCAGGCTATTGGGCTCGCCTACGCGGATACGCAGTATTTT
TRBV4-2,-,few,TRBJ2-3,CASSQDLGGPRTDTQYF,TGTGCCAGCAGCCAAGATTTGGGGGGCCCCCGCACAGATACGCAGTATTTT
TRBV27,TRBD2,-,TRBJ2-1,CASSLLGLAGVENEQFF,TGTGCCAGCAGTTTATTGGGACTAGCGGGAGTGGAGAATGAGCAGTTCTTC
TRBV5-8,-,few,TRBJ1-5,CASSLVPAIRVNQPQHF,TGTGCCAGCAGCTTGGTCCCCGCAATACGGGTCAATCAGCCCCAGCATTTT
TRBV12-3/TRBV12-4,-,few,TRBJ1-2,CASTDVNYGYTF,TGTGCCAGCACGGACGTTAACTATGGCTACACCTTC
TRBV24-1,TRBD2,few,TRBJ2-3,CATSHQAGGTDTQYF,TGTGCCACCAGCCACCAGGCGGGGGGCACAGATACGCAGTATTTT
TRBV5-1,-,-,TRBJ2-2,CASSLGARAYGELFF,TGCGCCAGCAGCTTGGGTGCCAGGGCATACGGGGAGCTGTTTTTT
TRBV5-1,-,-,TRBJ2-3,CASSSNPWGSGGSNTQYF,TGCGCCAGCAGCTCCAACCCTTGGGGCAGCGGTGGGTCGAATACGCAGTATTTT
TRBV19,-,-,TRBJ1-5,CASSMTGALWPQHF,TGTGCCAGTAGTATGACCGGAGCTTTGTGGCCCCAGCATTTT
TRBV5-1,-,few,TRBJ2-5,CASSWRGTRQETQYF,TGCGCCAGCAGCTGGAGAGGGACGCGTCAAGAGACCCAGTACTTC
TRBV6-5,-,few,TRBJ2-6,CASRPWGRENSGANVLTF,TGTGCCAGCAGACCCTGGGGGCGAGAAAACTCTGGGGCCAACGTCCTGACTTTC
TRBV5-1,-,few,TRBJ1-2,CASTLVPGADGYTF,TGCGCCAGCACCCTAGTGCCGGGGGCGGATGGCTACACCTTC
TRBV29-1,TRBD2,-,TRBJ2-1,CSVGLAGSSYNEQFF,TGCAGCGTGGGCCTAGCGGGGAGCTCCTACAATGAGCAGTTCTTC
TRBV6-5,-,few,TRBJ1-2,CASSYSPEGYGYTF,TGTGCCAGCAGTTACTCGCCGGAGGGCTATGGCTACACCTTC
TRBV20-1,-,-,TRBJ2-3,CSATSPDTQYF,TGCAGTGCTACATCGCCAGATACGCAGTATTTT
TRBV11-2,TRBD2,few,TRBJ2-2,CASSLRGINTGELFF,TGTGCCAGCAGCTTGCGGGGGATCAACACCGGGGAGCTGTTTTTT
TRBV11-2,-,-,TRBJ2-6,CASSHSPEGAQYSGANVLTF,TGTGCCAGCAGCCATAGCCCCGAGGGAGCGCAATACTCTGGGGCCAACGTCCTGACTTTC
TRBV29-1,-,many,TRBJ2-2,CSVAEEGVTGELFF,TGCAGCGTTGCTGAAGAGGGGGTCACCGGGGAGCTGTTTTTT
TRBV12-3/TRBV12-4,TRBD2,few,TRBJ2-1,CASSFSSGSNEQFF,TGTGCCAGCAGTTTCTCTAGCGGGAGCAATGAGCAGTTCTTC
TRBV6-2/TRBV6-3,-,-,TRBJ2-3,CASSKGGGLNRDTQYF,TGTGCCAGCAGTAAAGGAGGAGGCCTCAATAGAGATACGCAGTATTTT
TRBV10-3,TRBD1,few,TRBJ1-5,CAIWTGVGNQPQHF,TGTGCCATCTGGACAGGGGTAGGCAATCAGCCCCAGCATTTT
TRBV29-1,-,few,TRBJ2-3,CSDQEGADTQYF,TGCAGCGACCAAGAGGGCGCAGATACGCAGTATTTT
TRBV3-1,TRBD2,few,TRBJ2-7,CASRYGTSGTYEQYF,TGTGCCAGCAGATATGGGACTAGCGGGACCTACGAGCAGTACTTC
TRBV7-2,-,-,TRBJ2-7,CASTTSAYEQYF,TGTGCCAGCACCACGAGTGCCTACGAGCAGTACTTC
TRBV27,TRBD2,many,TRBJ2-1,CASSLSWGGSYNEQFF,TGTGCCAGCAGTTTATCGTGGGGGGGGTCCTACAATGAGCAGTTCTTC
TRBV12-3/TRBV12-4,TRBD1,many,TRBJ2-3,CASSSRTGRTDTQYF,TGTGCCAGCAGTTCCCGGACAGGGAGAACAGATACGCAGTATTTT
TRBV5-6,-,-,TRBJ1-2,CASSLGFGQLGYGYTF,TGTGCCAGCAGCTTGGGCTTCGGGCAGTTGGGCTATGGCTACACCTTC
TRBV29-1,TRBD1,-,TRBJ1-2,CSVSGQGRFYGYTF,TGCAGCGTTTCCGGACAGGGACGTTTCTATGGCTACACCTTC